This T cell receptor beta chain was retrieved from a study of CD4 T cells in relation to SARS-CoV-2 and coronaviruses. About the research overall: After roughly ten days of antigen culture, PBMC TCR beta CDR3s were sequenced. The restricting HLA molecule for shared crossreactive spike epitopes was mapped.

V gave up 1 base and J gave up 2 bases, with 7 bases separating them. The germline V gene encodes CDR1 LNHDA and CDR2 SQIVND (reference sequence). The CDR3 totals 14 residues. Sequenced by immunoSEQ multiplex PCR; TCRdb stores in-frame clones only, minus some. The sample holds 16,000 or so clones; 60% to 80% are singletons and the top ten take about a tenth. CD4+ T cells from unexposed donors were obtained before the COVID-19 pandemic (2011-2018). CD4+ T cells were isolated from the cells after more than nine days of culture. Testing used SARS-CoV-2 S/N and four cold-coronavirus spikes on unexposed-donor CD4+ T cells, cells permitting. On days 3 and 7, cultures got half fresh IL-2 medium. As concerns this clone: The antigen is unknown.

The gene calls are TRBV19 and TRBJ2-3, with D hard to call. This TCR came from a human donor in good health. What was sequenced was CD4+ T cells from PBMCs, cultured in vitro. Here the CDR3 reads CASSIARTTDTQYF. The CDR3 nucleotides are TGTGCCAGTAGTATAGCTCGCACCACAGATACGCAGTATTTT.